Listed here are 21 T cell receptor beta chains from one sample, sequenced in a study of T cells in Graves' hyperthyroidism and ophthalmopathy. Amplification targeted TCR beta CDR3 regions from RNA transcripts. HTBI primers were employed in a first-round RT-PCR of the TCR CDR3. Each CDR3 protein is one row after TCRdb ran MiXCR on the multiplex PCR reads. The sample yields 480,000 or so distinct CDR3 sequences, 46% seen once. The specimen sequenced was peripheral blood or thyroid tissue (not recorded which). All receptors come from an adult woman with Graves' disease, either hyperthyroidism or ophthalmopathy (not recorded which).

This clonotype came up many times. This rearrangement joins TRBV15 to TRBJ1-2; 7 bases match TRBD1. The V segment lost 3 bases and the J segment 2 bases; nucleotides outside the gene matches: 6. CDR1 is LNHNV, CDR2 YYDKDF, per germline (reference sequence). The CDR3 loop spans 15 amino acids. The CDR3 reads CATSSDRGPNYGYTF. CDR3 bases: TGTGCCACCAGCAGTGATAGGGGGCCCAACTATGGCTACACCTTC.

This CDR3 is CASTRTGNTEAFF. The CDR3 nucleotides are TGTGCCAGCACCCGGACGGGGAACACTGAAGCTTTCTTT. The V gene is TRBV6-2 or TRBV6-3, the J gene TRBJ1-1, with unresolved D. The CDR3 spans 13 residues. Germline assignment: CDR1 MNHEY and CDR2 SVGEGT. Trimming removed 7 bases from V and 1 base from J, with 10 bases in between.

This chain uses TRBV4-1 with TRBJ2-7, with D tentatively TRBD2 (5 bases). Deletions cut 1 base from V and 6 bases from J, with 13 bases between. Germline CDR1 is MGHRA and CDR2 is YSYEKL. This CDR3 spans 14 amino acids. The CDR3 DNA follows: TGCGCCAGCAGCCAAGGAGGGATAGAGGGCGAGCAGTACTTC. It codes for CASSQGGIEGEQYF.

The table lists this clonotype with a count of one. This sequence joins TRBV2 and TRBJ1-1; tentative D call: TRBD1 (6 bases). Germline V lookup: CDR1 SNHLY, CDR2 FYNNEI. The CDR3 runs 16 residues. V was cut by 6 bases and J by 0 bases, with 17 bases left in between. CDR3 in DNA: TGTGCCAGCAGAGGGGTTTGGACAGTCATGAACACTGAAGCTTTCTTT. It translates to CASRGVWTVMNTEAFF.

The rearrangement uses TRBV20-1 and TRBJ1-5; D is unclear. The CDR3 is 11 residues long. CDR1 and CDR2 from the germline V gene are DFQATT and SNEGSKA (reference sequence). Trimming stripped 3 bases from V and 6 bases from J, with 6 bases between. The CDR3 DNA reads as TGCAGTGCTAGTTGGGTTCAGCCCCAGCATTTT. Its protein is CSASWVQPQHF.

A word on this clonotype: This clone may be a read error of a much larger clone one base away. The chain is built from TRBV9 and TRBJ1-1, with D maybe TRBD1 (5 bases). The CDR3 extends over 14 amino acids. Germline-derived CDR1 and CDR2 are SGDLS and YYNGEE. The CDR3 coding sequence is TGTACCTCCGGCGGACCGGGGGTGAACACTGAAGCTTTCTTT. It codes for CTSGGPGVNTEAFF.

This clonotype was counted many times. J is TRBJ2-7 and V is TRBV9; 10 bases agree with TRBD1. Germline V gene sequence: CDR1 SGDLS, CDR2 YYNGEE. Trimming removed 0 bases from V and 5 bases from J; junction bases left unmatched: 5. CDR3 length: 15 amino acids. DNA for the CDR3: TGTGCCAGCAGCGTAGAAGGGACAGGGGTCGACGAGCAGTACTTC. It yields the protein CASSVEGTGVDEQYF.

V usage is TRBV6-6 and J usage is TRBJ2-7; 9 bases fit TRBD1. Germline CDR1 MNHNY, CDR2 SVGAGI (reference sequence). The CDR3 consists of 16 residues. The junction had 3 bases not matched to a gene; V was cut back by 0 bases and J by 0 bases. CDR3 loop: CASSYSRDRDSYEQYF. The CDR3 nucleotides read TGTGCCAGCAGTTACTCGAGGGACAGGGACTCCTACGAGCAGTACTTC.

The V call is TRBV7-2, the J call TRBJ1-6; D is possibly TRBD1 (5 bases). V gave up 3 bases and J gave up 8 bases, with 11 bases separating them. Germline V gene data show CDR1 as SGHTA and CDR2 as FQGNSA. This CDR3 has 14 amino acids. CDR3 DNA sequence: TGTGCCAGCAGCTTCGAATCGGGGGATTCACCCCTCCACTTT. This translates into CASSFESGDSPLHF.

This chain joins TRBV7-9 and TRBJ2-7; tentatively, D is TRBD1 or TRBD2 (5 bases each). Germline V gene lookup returns CDR1 SEHNR and CDR2 FQNEAQ (reference sequence). The CDR3 has 15 amino acids. V was pared by 4 bases and J by 2 bases, with 15 bases between. The CDR3 here is CASSSVPRGAYEQYF. Here the CDR3 DNA reads TGTGCCAGCAGCTCGGTCCCACGAGGGGCCTACGAGCAGTACTTC. Variable domain in full (rest from reference TRBV7-9 and TRBJ2-7): DTGVSQNPRHKITKRGQNVTFRCDPISEHNRLYWYRQTLGQGPEFLTYFQNEAQLEKSRLLSDRFSAERPKGSFSTLEIQRTEQGDSAMYLCASSSVPRGAYEQYFGPGTRLTVT.

Worth noting for this clonotype: A much larger clone lies one base from this, so it may be a read error. The chain combines TRBV20-1 with TRBJ2-7; 8 bases are shared with TRBD2. The CDR3 is 14 amino acids. CDR1 is DFQATT, CDR2 SNEGSKA, per germline (reference sequence). This chain's CDR3 is CSASRTSGSYEQCF. The CDR3 DNA follows: TGCAGTGCTTCGCGTACTAGCGGATCCTACGAGCAGTGCTTC.

The chain employs TRBV28 and TRBJ2-7; 14 nucleotides agree with TRBD2. The CDR3 sequence is 16 residues long. Trimming at V came to 4 bases and at J to 6 bases, leaving 8 bases not matched to a gene. Germline-derived CDR1 and CDR2 are MDHEN and SYDVKM. CDR3 loop: CASSSMTSGRVLEQYF. The CDR3 coding sequence is TGTGCCAGCAGTTCAATGACTAGCGGGAGGGTTCTCGAGCAGTACTTC.

In this sample, this clonotype turned up once. V usage is TRBV20-1 and J usage is TRBJ1-1; 7 positions match TRBD1. The CDR3 totals 13 residues. V gave up 6 bases and J gave up 1 base; unmatched junction bases: 5. Germline CDR1 and CDR2: DFQATT and SNEGSKA (reference sequence). CDR3 sequence (DNA): TGCAGTGCACAGGGGCAGGAGAACACTGAAGCTTTCTTT. Its protein product is CSAQGQENTEAFF.

This chain links TRBV20-1 with TRBJ2-3; no reliable D call. Between the trimmed V and J ends, which lost 1 base and 0 bases, there was a span of 11 bases. The CDR3 contains 15 residues. From germline, CDR1 is DFQATT and CDR2 SNEGSKA (reference sequence). The chain's CDR3 is CSARAVLTSTDTQYF. The CDR3 DNA follows: TGCAGTGCTAGAGCTGTGTTGACTAGCACAGATACGCAGTATTTT.

This clonotype was seen once. The rearrangement joins TRBV20-1 to TRBJ1-2; D is possibly TRBD1 (6 bases). Trimming removed 2 bases at V and 6 bases at J, with 19 bases between. The CDR3 spans 15 residues. Germline CDR1 DFQATT, CDR2 SNEGSKA (reference sequence). CDR3 residues: CSARQDSFGDDGYTF. The DNA of the CDR3 is TGCAGTGCTAGACAGGACAGTTTCGGGGACGATGGCTACACCTTC.

The rearrangement uses TRBV15 and TRBJ2-5, with D perhaps assigned TRBD1 or TRBD2 (6 bases each). V shed 0 bases and J shed 5 bases, with 10 bases lying between them. The CDR3 loop spans 14 amino acids. Germline assignment: CDR1 LNHNV and CDR2 YYDKDF (reference sequence). This CDR3 is CATSREGGLETQYF. The CDR3 DNA is TGTGCCACCAGCAGAGAAGGGGGGCTCGAGACCCAGTACTTC.

The chain employs TRBV10-3 and TRBJ2-7, with TRBD1 matching over 9 bases. CDR3 length: 14 residues. V gave up 2 bases and J gave up 3 bases; unmatched junction bases: 2. CDR1 ENHRY and CDR2 SYGVKD come from the germline V gene. The CDR3 reads CAISEGTGNYEQYF. CDR3 sequence (DNA): TGTGCCATCAGTGAGGGGACAGGGAACTACGAGCAGTACTTC.

This chain connects TRBV20-1 to TRBJ1-1; D remains ambiguous. CDR3 length: 13 amino acids. Deletions cut 6 bases from V and 0 bases from J, with 11 bases between. Germline-derived CDR1 and CDR2 are DFQATT and SNEGSKA (reference sequence). In DNA, the CDR3 is TGCAGTGCGAGATTTGGGGTGAACACTGAAGCTTTCTTT. Translating it yields CSARFGVNTEAFF.

V gene TRBV19 combines with J gene TRBJ1-5, with 8 bases lining up with TRBD1. V lost 9 bases to trimming and J lost 4 bases; unmatched junction nucleotides: 11. Germline loops: CDR1 LNHDA, CDR2 SQIVND (reference sequence). The CDR3 sequence is 15 residues long. Here the CDR3 reads CASHNDRGLNQPQHF. The CDR3 nucleotides read TGTGCCAGCCATAACGACAGGGGACTAAATCAGCCCCAGCATTTT.

This chain uses TRBV28 with TRBJ1-5; D unclear. V was clipped by 11 bases and J by 2 bases, with 16 bases between them. The CDR3 length is 14 residues. Per the germline V gene, CDR1 is MDHEN and CDR2 is SYDVKM. CDR3 bases: TGTGCCGGCGTCACTGGCGGGGGCAATCAGCCCCAGCATTTT. As protein: CAGVTGGGNQPQHF. The full variable domain, rest sourced from reference TRBV28 and TRBJ1-5, is DVKVTQSSRYLVKRTGEKVFLECVQDMDHENMFWYRQDPGLGLRLIYFSYDVKMKEKGDIPEGYSVSREKKERFSLILESASTNQTSMYLCAGVTGGGNQPQHFGDGTRLSIL.

This clonotype was counted a few times. V is TRBV9 and J is TRBJ2-3; TRBD2 matches 12 bases. CDR1 is SGDLS, CDR2 YYNGEE, per germline. Losses at the gene ends were 2 bases for V and 2 bases for J; bases not matched to a gene: 6. The CDR3 is 17 amino acids. The CDR3 DNA is TGTGCCAGCAGCGTCGCCGGGACTAGCGGGTTCACAGATACGCAGTATTTT. Translation: CASSVAGTSGFTDTQYF.